These T cell receptor beta chains were read from a single sample in a study of blood T cell repertoires in COVID-19. Repertoires were generated with immunoSEQ multiplex PCR, while TCRdb's copy carries only in-frame clones and drops some. The sample holds hundreds of thousands of clones, 75% to 90% seen once. The sequencing sample was made of PBMCs or T cells enriched from blood (not recorded which). The origin of the receptors is a man aged 25 to 40 who had recovered from COVID-19. Both conserved end residues are part of each CDR3. D genes are given only for firm matches. Expanded clones are given a class, and other clones once, few, many or no size at all.

cdr3_aa cdr3_nt j_call v_call d_call clone_size
CASSPRLDFNEQFF TGTGCCAGCTCACCGAGACTAGATTTTAATGAGCAGTTCTTC TRBJ2-1 TRBV18 NA NA
CASSLLTGLGQYF TGTGCCAGCAGCTTATTGACAGGCCTCGGGCAGTACTTC TRBJ2-7 TRBV11-2 NA NA
CASSFLAGVTGELFF TGCGCCAGCAGCTTCCTTGCGGGAGTCACCGGGGAGCTGTTTTTT TRBJ2-2 TRBV5-1 TRBD2 NA
CASSFIAGGAWETQYF TGTGCCAGCAGTTTTATAGCGGGAGGAGCCTGGGAGACCCAGTACTTC TRBJ2-5 TRBV27 TRBD2 NA
CASSRHYEQYF TGTGCCAGCAGTAGACACTACGAGCAGTACTTC TRBJ2-7 TRBV6-5 NA NA
CASSKQGYQPQHF TGTGCCAGCAGTAAACAGGGCTATCAGCCCCAGCATTTT TRBJ1-5 TRBV5-5 NA NA
CASRGVGGGNSPLHF TGTGCCAGCAGGGGGGTTGGCGGGGGTAATTCACCCCTCCACTTT TRBJ1-6 TRBV28 NA NA
CASSLAGQGRTDTQYF TGTGCCAGCAGCTTAGCGGGACAGGGAAGAACAGATACGCAGTATTTT TRBJ2-3 TRBV11-2 TRBD1 NA
CASSQDWGVGELFF TGTGCCAGCAGCCAAGATTGGGGGGTCGGGGAGCTGTTTTTT TRBJ2-2 TRBV4-2 NA NA
CASSLSQGPNTGELFF TGTGCCAGCAGTTTATCACAGGGCCCGAACACCGGGGAGCTGTTTTTT TRBJ2-2 TRBV3-1/TRBV3-2 NA NA
CASSTTDRGPTNTEAFF TGTGCCAGCAGCACGACAGACAGGGGGCCGACGAACACTGAAGCTTTCTTT TRBJ1-1 TRBV28 TRBD1 NA
CASSNSYQPQHF TGTGCCAGCAGCAACTCCTACCAGCCCCAGCATTTT TRBJ1-5 TRBV5-8 NA NA
CASRWEGTNEQFF TGTGCCAGCAGGTGGGAGGGAACGAATGAGCAGTTCTTC TRBJ2-1 TRBV7-2 TRBD2 NA
CASRDRGTETQYF TGTGCCAGCAGAGATAGGGGGACAGAGACCCAGTACTTC TRBJ2-5 TRBV28 NA NA
CASSFPGQGYEQYF TGTGCCAGCAGCTTCCCGGGACAGGGCTACGAGCAGTACTTC TRBJ2-7 TRBV7-2 TRBD1 NA
CASSARVEAFF TGTGCCAGCAGTGCGCGGGTAGAAGCGTTCTTC TRBJ2-1 TRBV2 NA NA
CASSLEREFYNEQFF TGTGCCAGCAGCTTGGAGCGGGAGTTCTACAATGAGCAGTTCTTC TRBJ2-1 TRBV5-4 TRBD2 NA
CASSPGRTGLYEQYF TGTGCCAGCAGCCCAGGGCGGACAGGGCTCTACGAGCAGTACTTC TRBJ2-7 TRBV5-4 TRBD1 once
CASSQTGPRSYEQYF TGTGCCAGCAGTCAGACAGGGCCCCGCTCCTACGAGCAGTACTTC TRBJ2-7 TRBV6-2/TRBV6-3 TRBD1 NA
CASSSRTGLIETQYF TGTGCCAGCAGTTCCCGGACAGGGTTGATAGAGACCCAGTACTTC TRBJ2-5 TRBV28 TRBD1 NA
CSVELNSSNQPQHF TGCAGCGTTGAGTTGAACAGTAGCAATCAGCCCCAGCATTTT TRBJ1-5 TRBV29-1 NA NA
CATSRGAGSGSRNEQFF TGTGCCACCAGCAGAGGGGCAGGTAGCGGGAGTCGCAATGAGCAGTTCTTC TRBJ2-1 TRBV15 TRBD2 NA
CASRQGWGQQYF TGTGCCAGCCGACAGGGATGGGGGCAACAGTACTTC TRBJ2-7 TRBV12-3/TRBV12-4 TRBD1 NA
CASRGGGSKNIQYF TGTGCCAGCAGAGGCGGGGGCAGCAAAAACATTCAGTACTTC TRBJ2-4 TRBV28 NA NA
CASSVGQGYNEQFF TGTGCCAGCAGTGTTGGGCAGGGATACAATGAGCAGTTCTTC TRBJ2-1 TRBV28 NA NA
CATQRGNYEKLFF TGTGCCACCCAGCGGGGGAATTATGAAAAACTGTTTTTT TRBJ1-4 TRBV19 NA NA
CASSPGLAEFYEQYF TGTGCCAGCAGCCCAGGGCTAGCGGAGTTCTACGAGCAGTACTTC TRBJ2-7 TRBV7-9 TRBD2 NA
CASSQLDSFGNEQFF TGTGCCAGCTCACAATTGGACTCCTTCGGCAATGAGCAGTTCTTC TRBJ2-1 TRBV18 NA NA
CASSGLADGKNIQYF TGTGCCAGCAGTGGACTAGCTGATGGCAAAAACATTCAGTACTTC TRBJ2-4 TRBV28 TRBD2 once
CASSAEIGQPQHF TGCGCCAGCAGCGCGGAAATTGGACAGCCCCAGCATTTT TRBJ1-5 TRBV5-1 NA NA
CASSPFPTERPEKLFF TGTGCCAGCAGTCCCTTTCCGACAGAACGACCCGAAAAACTGTTTTTT TRBJ1-4 TRBV27 NA NA
CASSMLGGAGELFF TGTGCCAGTAGTATGTTAGGAGGCGCCGGGGAGCTGTTTTTT TRBJ2-2 TRBV19 NA NA
CASRVDFNNEQFF TGTGCCAGCAGAGTGGACTTCAACAATGAGCAGTTCTTC TRBJ2-1 TRBV2 NA NA
CASSLTQTNYGYTF TGTGCCAGCAGCTTAACACAGACTAACTATGGCTACACCTTC TRBJ1-2 TRBV7-9 NA NA
CASSVSLERTVEAFF TGTGCCAGCAGTGTATCCCTTGAGCGGACAGTAGAAGCTTTCTTT TRBJ1-1 TRBV28 NA NA
CASSQIGQGNTEAFF TGTGCCAGCAGCCAAATTGGTCAGGGGAACACTGAAGCTTTCTTT TRBJ1-1 TRBV3-1/TRBV3-2 NA NA
CASSWGGSPPEQFF TGTGCCAGCAGCTGGGGGGGCTCCCCCCCGGAGCAGTTCTTC TRBJ2-1 TRBV5-4 NA NA
CASSSGQTYEQYF TGTGCCAGCAGCTCCGGACAGACCTACGAGCAGTACTTC TRBJ2-7 TRBV5-8 NA NA
CASSAYSEVGNTIYF TGTGCCAGCAGTGCTTATTCCGAGGTCGGAAACACCATATATTTT TRBJ1-3 TRBV2 NA NA
CASSTGTIYQPQHF TGTGCCAGCAGTACTGGGACTATCTATCAGCCCCAGCATTTT TRBJ1-5 TRBV6-2/TRBV6-3 NA NA
CASKTDRGAGGNQPQHF TGTGCCAGCAAGACGGACAGGGGGGCGGGTGGCAATCAGCCCCAGCATTTT TRBJ1-5 TRBV28 TRBD1 NA
CASSRQGQETQYF TGTGCCAGCAGCAGACAGGGACAAGAGACCCAGTACTTC TRBJ2-5 TRBV6-5 TRBD1 NA